This T cell receptor beta chain is from a study of blood T cell repertoires in COVID-19. Study-wide context: Sources were T cells, B-cell-depleted T cells, or PBMCs; the material itself was cDNA or gDNA.

The CDR3 contains 15 residues. The ends were cut back, 0 bases at V and 5 bases at J, with 11 bases in the middle. Per the germline V gene, CDR1 is MNHEY and CDR2 is SMNVEV (reference sequence). The cohort comprised adults aged about 18 to 100 years residing in under 30 US areas. Two consecutive negative NP/OP PCR tests, clearance, or resolved symptoms defined Cohort 3 recovery. As originally analysed: Amplification of reference gene primers was used by the study to estimate nucleated cell counts. Sequencing used immunoSEQ multiplex PCR; TCRdb keeps in-frame clones, though not all of them. For V, J and clone size, that table is used; D and trimming come from the DNA. In the table there are roughly 200,000 clones, about 85% of which are singletons.

This rearrangement joins TRBV27 to TRBJ1-5; D is uncertain. Sequencing was performed on PBMCs or T cells enriched from blood (not recorded which). The TCR sequence derives from a man aged 35-49 years who had recovered from COVID-19. CDR3 DNA: TGTGCCAGCAGTTTATCTTCTTACAAACATCAGCCCCAGCATTTT. Encoded protein: CASSLSSYKHQPQHF.